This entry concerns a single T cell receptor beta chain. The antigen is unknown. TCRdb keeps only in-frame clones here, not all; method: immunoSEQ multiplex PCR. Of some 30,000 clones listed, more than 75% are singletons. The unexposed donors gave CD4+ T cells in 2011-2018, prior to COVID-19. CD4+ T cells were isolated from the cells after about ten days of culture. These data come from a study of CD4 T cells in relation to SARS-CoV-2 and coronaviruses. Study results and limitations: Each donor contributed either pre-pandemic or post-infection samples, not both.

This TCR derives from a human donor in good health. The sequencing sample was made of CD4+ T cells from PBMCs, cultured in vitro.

CDR3 coding DNA: TGTGCCAGTAGTATAGATCTTCAGGCCTACAATGAGCAGTTCTTC. It translates to CASSIDLQAYNEQFF. The V gene is TRBV19, the J gene TRBJ2-1, with unresolved D. Germline V gene sequence: CDR1 LNHDA, CDR2 SQIVND (reference sequence). The CDR3 runs to 15 residues. The V end lost 0 bases, the J end lost 2 bases, and 8 bases lay between the germline ends.